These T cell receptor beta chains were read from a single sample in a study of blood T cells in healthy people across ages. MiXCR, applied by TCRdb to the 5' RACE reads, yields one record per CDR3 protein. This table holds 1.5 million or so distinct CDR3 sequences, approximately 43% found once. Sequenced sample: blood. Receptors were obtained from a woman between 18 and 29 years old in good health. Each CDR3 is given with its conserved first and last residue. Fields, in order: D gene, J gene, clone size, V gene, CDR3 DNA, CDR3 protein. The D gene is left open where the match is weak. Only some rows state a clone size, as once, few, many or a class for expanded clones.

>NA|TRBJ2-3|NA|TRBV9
TGTGCCAGCAGCGTAGAGGGACAATCGGGCACAGATACGCAGTATTTT
CASSVEGQSGTDTQYF
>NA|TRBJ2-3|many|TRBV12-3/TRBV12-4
TGTGCCAGCAGTTTGGCAGGAGGGGCGAATACGCAGTATTTT
CASSLAGGANTQYF
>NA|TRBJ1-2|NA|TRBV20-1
TGCAGTGCTACGCGACAGGGCTACACCTTC
CSATRQGYTF
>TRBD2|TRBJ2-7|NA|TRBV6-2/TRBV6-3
TGTGCCAGTCGTAGCGGGAACTCCTACAATGAGCAGTACTTC
CASRSGNSYNEQYF
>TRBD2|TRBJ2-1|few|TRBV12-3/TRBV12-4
TGTGCCAGCAGTTTTCAAGCTAGCGGGAGTGTGGGGCTACATTATGAGCAGTTCTTC
CASSFQASGSVGLHYEQFF
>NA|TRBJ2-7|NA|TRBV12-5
TGTGCTAGTGGTTTCACAGGGTCCCCCCACAATGAGCAGTACTTC
CASGFTGSPHNEQYF
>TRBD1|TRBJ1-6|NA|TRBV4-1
TGCGCCAGCGGGCCTACAGGGGGGAATTCACCCCTCCACTTT
CASGPTGGNSPLHF
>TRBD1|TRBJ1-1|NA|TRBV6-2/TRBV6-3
TGTGCCAGCAGTTCTATTGCGACAGGGACCACTGAAGCTTTCTTT
CASSSIATGTTEAFF
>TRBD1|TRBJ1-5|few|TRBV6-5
TGTGCCACCGGGACAGGGGTGTCCAATCAGCCCCAGCATTTT
CATGTGVSNQPQHF
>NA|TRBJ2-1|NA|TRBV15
TGTGCCACCTACAACGGGGGCAATGAGCAGTTCTTC
CATYNGGNEQFF
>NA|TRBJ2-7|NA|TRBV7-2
TGTGCCAGCAGCTTAGTTTCGGGTTTCTCCTACGAGCAGTACTTC
CASSLVSGFSYEQYF